The clone carrying this TCR beta chain turned up a few times. Its antigen remains unknown. Sequencing was performed with immunoSEQ multiplex PCR; in TCRdb, only in-frame clones are kept and a portion is missing. Among about 16,000 clones listed, about 82% were seen once. All the patients suffered relapse after autologous stem cell transplantation, and brentuximab vedotin exposure differed. CD4+ T cells were purified from thawed PBMCs by negative selection. Complete response, partial response or progressive disease made up the best responses. There are 19 residues in the CDR3. Deletions cut 1 base from V and 6 bases from J, with 25 bases between. Germline lookup yields CDR1 SEHNR and CDR2 FQNEAQ (reference sequence). This sample stems from a study of PD-1 blockade in classical Hodgkin lymphoma. Study conclusions and caveats: Although disease activity or prior therapy may be involved, causes of the repertoire differences remain undefined. Reports indicated that newly diagnosed patients had lower baseline TCR diversity than healthy donors did.

Sequences were derived from CD4+ T cells from blood, sampled at baseline. This clonotype was obtained from a human donor with classical Hodgkin lymphoma. The chain uses TRBV7-9 and TRBJ1-5, with D tentatively TRBD1 (5 bases). The CDR3 DNA reads as TGTGCCAGCAGCTTAGACCTAGGACAACGTGGGACTAGACTTCAGCCCCAGCATTTT. Translated: CASSLDLGQRGTRLQPQHF.